A single sample gave rise to the 5 T cell receptor beta chains below, sequenced in a study of tissue T cells after allogeneic stem cell transplantation. Produced via immunoSEQ multiplex PCR; TCRdb's table is partial and in-frame only. The table has 7,000 to 7,500 clones, roughly 53% seen once. Described time point: mouse harvest day 7 after allogeneic transplant. Mouse grafts combined 10^7 T-cell-depleted bone marrow cells with 10^6 splenic CD5+ T cells. The sequenced sample was gut tissue. These TCRs come from a female BALB/c mouse given C57BL/6 T cells with graft-versus-host disease after an allogeneic hematopoietic cell transplant.

As to this clone: Genes and germline are mouse. Incomplete CDR3 DNA: TGTGCCAGCAGCTATGACTGGGGAAACACCTTGTAC. Residues: CASSYDWGNTLY. The entire CDR3 is CASSYDWGNTLYF. This chain joins TRBV4 and TRBJ2-4; 8 bases line up with TRBD2. Coverage ceases 1 residue before the CDR3 finishes, and the germline J gene fills in the end. J lost 5 bases, V lost 3 bases, and 1 base had no gene match. CDR1 and CDR2 (germline): LGHDT, YNNKQL (reference sequence). The CDR3 has 13 residues.

A few counts support this clone. The genes and germline here are from mouse. Partial CDR3 DNA: TGCTCCAGCAGTCAAATGGGGGGGCGCCAAAACACCTTGTAC. Translated, it gives CSSSQMGGRQNTLY. Given in full, the CDR3 is CSSSQMGGRQNTLYF. This rearrangement joins TRBV23 to TRBJ2-4; no check of the table's D call, TRBD2, against the DNA was made. The observed sequence ends 1 residue before the CDR3 terminus, with the missing tail filled in from the germline J gene. The CDR3 contains 15 residues. Germline V lookup: CDR1 KGHTA, CDR2 FQNQQP. Based on the CDR3 plus reference TRBV23 and TRBJ2-4, the full variable domain is DAAVTQKPRYLIKMKGQEAEMKCIPEKGHTAVFWYQQKQSKELKFLIYFQNQQPLDQIDMVKERFSAVCPSSSLCSLGIRTCEAEDSALYLCSSSQMGGRQNTLYFGAGTRLSVL.

Concerning this clone: Mouse gene names apply. The read terminates 1 residue ahead of where the CDR3 ends, so the germline J gene completes it. The chain couples TRBV26 to TRBJ1-4; tentative D call: TRBD1 (6 bases). This CDR3 has 12 residues. Germline V gene sequence: CDR1 KGHPV, CDR2 FQNQEV (reference sequence). V dropped 8 bases and J dropped 4 bases, with 8 bases sitting between them. The CDR3 here is CASGTNNERLFF. CDR3 bases read: TGTGCCAGCGGGACAAACAACGAAAGATTATTT.

In its sample, this clone was seen once. Mouse gene names and germline throughout. The read ends 1 residue before the CDR3 terminus; that terminus is restored from the germline J gene. The genes are TRBV12-2 and TRBJ2-2; TRBD2 agrees at 7 bases. The trim removed 0 bases at V and 3 bases at J, leaving 3 bases unmatched. CDR3 size: 15 residues. Germline V gene sequence: CDR1 SGHLS, CDR2 HYDKME. The DNA read from the CDR3 is TGTGCCAGCTCTCTCGGGGGGGTGGACACCGGGCAGCTCTAC. Residues: CASSLGGVDTGQLY. The full CDR3 reads CASSLGGVDTGQLYF.

To note about this clone: Gene names refer to mouse genes. The observed sequence ends 1 residue before the CDR3 terminus, with the missing tail filled in from the germline J gene. The V gene is TRBV23, the J gene TRBJ2-2. The CDR3 is 14 residues long. Germline V gene sequence: CDR1 KGHTA, CDR2 FQNQQP. The CDR3 loop is CSSSQGVNTGQLYF. The covered CDR3 bases are TGCTCCAGCAGTCAGGGGGTAAACACCGGGCAGCTCTAC.